A single sample gave rise to the 6 T cell receptor beta chains below, sequenced in a study of blood T cell repertoires in COVID-19. Here immunoSEQ multiplex PCR was the method, and the copy in TCRdb shows in-frame clones only, minus some. In the table there are fewer than 600,000 clones, 89% of which are singletons. The sequenced sample was peripheral blood. The receptor set was obtained from a man in his late teens or twenties with COVID-19, enrolled during active disease.

The chain links TRBV4-2 to TRBJ2-7; TRBD2 matches 7 bases. J was trimmed by 2 bases and V by 4 bases; bases with no gene match: 23. The CDR3 contains 20 residues. Germline CDR1 and CDR2: LGHNA and YNFKEQ. The CDR3 DNA reads as TGTGCCAGCAGCCCCTATGGTGGAGACACTAACCGGGGAGGGACCTACGAGCAGTACTTC. It encodes CASSPYGGDTNRGGTYEQYF.

This rearrangement joins TRBV6-6 to TRBJ1-4, with 10 bases fitting TRBD1. CDR3 length: 15 amino acids. The V gene's germline CDR1 is MNHNY and CDR2 SVGAGI (reference sequence). V gave up 5 bases and J gave up 8 bases; unmatched junction bases: 8. This CDR3 reads CASSLDRGRGEKLFF. The CDR3 DNA sequence: TGTGCCAGCAGTCTAGACAGGGGGCGCGGAGAAAAACTGTTTTTT.

The chain links TRBV5-1 to TRBJ2-7, with TRBD2 as a possible D gene (5 bases). V was pared by 1 base and J by 3 bases, with 8 bases between. The CDR3 consists of 13 residues. Germline CDR1 SGHRS, CDR2 YFSETQ. CDR3 DNA: TGCGCCAGCAGCTTGTCGGGGAACTACGAGCAGTACTTC. Amino acids: CASSLSGNYEQYF.

Concerning this clone itself: One end of the junction is discordant with germline, which a read error may explain. The V call is TRBV29-1, the J call TRBJ2-7; D might be TRBD1 (5 bases). The germline gives CDR1 SQVTM, CDR2 ANQGSEA. The CDR3 covers 15 residues. CDR3 residues: CSVEGVRQGRGEQYF. Written as DNA, the CDR3 is TGCAGCGTGGAAGGGGTAAGGCAGGGAAGGGGCGAGCAGTACTTC.

The rearrangement joins TRBV6-7 to TRBJ2-7, with TRBD2 matching 14 bases. TRBV6-7 is designated an ORF whose function remains uncertain. The CDR3 totals 18 residues. Trimming cost V 7 bases and J 3 bases; bases outside gene matches: 14. CDR3 sequence: CASTGKTGTSGRGYEQYF. In DNA form, the CDR3 reads TGTGCCAGCACCGGCAAAACCGGGACTAGCGGGAGAGGCTACGAGCAGTACTTC.

The chain combines TRBV12-5 with TRBJ2-7, with 11 nucleotides matching TRBD2. CDR1 is LGHNT and CDR2 is FRNRAP in the germline V gene. This CDR3 comprises 17 residues. V dropped 0 bases and J dropped 4; count of bases not matched to a gene: 8. CDR3: CASGLVVAGGSGYEQYF. The CDR3 bases are TGTGCTAGTGGTTTGGTTGTAGCGGGAGGGTCCGGTTACGAGCAGTACTTC.